The source of this T cell receptor (beta chain) is a study of T cell repertoires in ileal Crohn's disease. TCRdb's table, derived via immunoSEQ multiplex PCR, lists solely in-frame clones and lacks some. Seen here are around 33,000 clones, 80% observed once, and the top ten hold around 19%. Germline CDR1 and CDR2: MGHRA and YSYEKL. Trimming took 1 base from V and 1 from J, leaving 9 bases between them. This CDR3 spans 15 amino acids. This chain connects TRBV4-1 to TRBJ2-3; D not resolved. The TCR comes from an adult with Crohn's disease. Sequenced sample: ileal tissue. CDR3 coding DNA: TGCGCCAGCAGCCAAGCTCAGGTCCGCACAGATACGCAGTATTTT. Amino acid sequence: CASSQAQVRTDTQYF.